Presented here are 12 T cell receptor beta chains from one specimen sequenced in a study of post-analysis software for immune sequencing data. Incorporated into the TCR beta cDNA libraries were unique molecular identifiers, which served to reduce PCR and sequencing biases. One entry per CDR3 protein results from TCRdb running MiXCR on the PCR reads. This table holds around 400,000 distinct CDR3 sequences, roughly 30% found once. Findings of the study overall: Compared with controls, patients had more of roughly five TRBV segments, including TRBV5-6, TRBV5-1 and TRBV20-1.

For these TCRs, the target antigens are not known. Source material: blood. The source of these receptors is a girl under 18 with multiple sclerosis.

The V gene is TRBV29-1, the J gene TRBJ2-4; no reliable D call. The J call may be in error: the DNA end matches TRBJ2-7 better. CDR1 is SQVTM and CDR2 is ANQGSEA in the germline V gene. The CDR3 is made up of 10 amino acids. CDR3 coding DNA: TGCAGCGTTGTGACGGGCGAGCAGTACTTC. It encodes CSVVTGEQYF.

This rearrangement joins TRBV12-3 or TRBV12-4 to TRBJ1-2, with 9 bases fitting TRBD1. The ends lost 5 bases at V and 6 bases at J; junction bases unmatched: 10. CDR3 size: 15 residues. CDR3 in DNA: TGTGCCAGCAGTCCCGCCGGGACAGGGCACCATGGCTACACCTTC. The encoded protein is CASSPAGTGHHGYTF.

As concerns this clonotype: One end of the junction fails to match germline, which may point to a read error. The CDR3 region is CSARDRMGPIYGQYF. The CDR3 DNA reads as TGCAGTGCTAGAGATCGGATGGGACCGATCTACGGGCAGTACTTC. The chain employs TRBV20-1 and TRBJ2-7; TRBD1 or TRBD2 may be the D gene (5 bases each). The CDR3 spans 15 residues. Germline CDR1 reads DFQATT; CDR2 reads SNEGSKA (reference sequence).

This clonotype was seen ten or more times. The chain links TRBV10-3 to TRBJ2-7, with 8 bases lining up with TRBD1. V lost 6 bases to trimming and J lost 2 bases; unmatched junction nucleotides: 3. Germline lookup yields CDR1 ENHRY and CDR2 SYGVKD. This CDR3 comprises 13 residues. The CDR3 DNA reads as TGTGCCATCAGCGGACAGGGTACCTACGAGCAGTACTTC. It specifies CAISGQGTYEQYF.

Regarding this clonotype: It may be a read error: a sequence one base away is much more abundant. The J gene is TRBJ2-5, the V gene TRBV29-1; the D is unclear. V lost 3 bases to trimming and J lost 11 bases, with 10 bases between them. In germline, CDR1 is SQVTM, CDR2 ANQGSEA. The CDR3 has 10 amino acids. CDR3 nucleotide sequence: TGCAGCGTTGATACCTTTGAGCAGTACTTC. Translation: CSVDTFEQYF.

In this sample, this clonotype turned up a few times. The chain combines TRBV28 with TRBJ1-4, with TRBD1 matching over 7 bases. The germline CDR1 and CDR2 sequences are MDHEN and SYDVKM. This CDR3 is 16 amino acids long. Losses at the gene ends were 3 bases for V and 4 bases for J; bases not matched to a gene: 8. The CDR3 coding sequence is TGTGCCAGCAGTTTCCCGAGGGGGGACAGTAATGAAAAACTGTTTTTT. It codes for CASSFPRGDSNEKLFF.

In this sample, this clonotype turned up a few times. V and J are TRBV4-1 and TRBJ2-1; 8 positions agree with TRBD2. CDR3 size: 17 residues. The ends lost 0 bases at V and 2 bases at J; junction bases unmatched: 6. Germline lookup yields CDR1 MGHRA and CDR2 YSYEKL. Written as DNA, the CDR3 is TGCGCCAGCAGCCAAGACCCAGCGGGGGCTGCCTACAATGAGCAGTTCTTC. This translates into CASSQDPAGAAYNEQFF.

This clonotype was seen a handful of times. This chain joins TRBV10-1 and TRBJ2-5, with D perhaps matching TRBD2 (5 bases). Germline V gene sequence: CDR1 WNHNN, CDR2 SYGVQD (reference sequence). Trimming removed 4 bases from V and 4 bases from J, with 16 bases in between. This CDR3 spans 15 amino acids. The CDR3 here is CASSGQIGERETQYF. In nucleotides, the CDR3 is TGCGCCAGCAGTGGGCAGATCGGGGAAAGAGAGACCCAGTACTTC.

The rearrangement uses TRBV5-4 and TRBJ2-7; D not resolved. The CDR3 is 11 residues long. Germline V lookup: CDR1 SGHNT, CDR2 YYREEE (reference sequence). The ends were cut back, 3 bases at V and 5 bases at J, with 6 bases in the middle. Here the CDR3 reads CASSWADEQYF. CDR3 DNA: TGTGCCAGCAGCTGGGCGGACGAGCAGTACTTC.

There are a few counts of this clonotype. The CDR3 reads CASSVSGRGGGEEQFF. In nucleotides, the CDR3 is TGTGCCAGCAGCGTATCAGGACGGGGAGGTGGAGAGGAGCAGTTCTTC. This chain links TRBV9 with TRBJ2-1; D may be TRBD2 (6 bases). The V end was cut by 1 base, the J end by 10 bases, with 21 bases between. Germline values: CDR1 SGDLS, CDR2 YYNGEE. The CDR3 runs 16 residues.

The J gene is TRBJ2-1, the V gene TRBV7-9, with TRBD2 identical over 11 bases. Per the germline V gene, CDR1 is SEHNR and CDR2 is FQNEAQ (reference sequence). The CDR3 is made up of 18 amino acids. The trim removed 0 bases at V and 2 bases at J, leaving 6 bases unmatched. DNA of the CDR3: TGTGCCAGCAGCTTAGCGCCTAGCGGGGGGCCCCCCTACAATGAGCAGTTCTTC. Translation gives CASSLAPSGGPPYNEQFF. Using reference TRBV7-9 and TRBJ2-1 for the parts outside the CDR3, the full variable domain is DTGVSQNPRHKITKRGQNVTFRCDPISEHNRLYWYRQTLGQGPEFLTYFQNEAQLEKSRLLSDRFSAERPKGSFSTLEIQRTEQGDSAMYLCASSLAPSGGPPYNEQFFGPGTRLTVL.

The V and J genes are TRBV7-3 and TRBJ2-1, with 8 bases matching TRBD2. CDR1 and CDR2 from the germline V gene are SGHTA and FQGTGA. The CDR3 covers 14 residues. With 2 bases clipped from V and 8 bases from J, the junction kept 5 bases outside the gene matches. CDR3 loop: CASSLYGGGDEQFF. The CDR3 DNA reads TGTGCCAGCAGCTTATACGGGGGGGGAGATGAGCAGTTCTTC.